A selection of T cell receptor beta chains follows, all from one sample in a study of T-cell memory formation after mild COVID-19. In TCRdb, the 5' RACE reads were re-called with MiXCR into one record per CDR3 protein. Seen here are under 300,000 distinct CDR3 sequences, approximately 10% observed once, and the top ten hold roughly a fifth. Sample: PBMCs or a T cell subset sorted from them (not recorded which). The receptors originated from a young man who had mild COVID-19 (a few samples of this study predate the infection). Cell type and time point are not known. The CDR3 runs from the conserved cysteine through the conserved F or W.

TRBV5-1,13,CASSLKGDTEAFF
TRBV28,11,CASSRTGTQYF
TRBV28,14,CASILGGSSYEQYF
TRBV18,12,CASSESNQPQHF
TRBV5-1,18,CASSSPTTGEGGADTQYF
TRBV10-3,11,CATQTGEKAFF
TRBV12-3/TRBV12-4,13,CASSLVRAYGYTF
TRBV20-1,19,CSAREDRDRVSSYNSPLHF
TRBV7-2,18,CASSYFGVWTGKFRELFF
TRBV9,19,CASSVEVTELAGGNNEQFF
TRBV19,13,CASSTTGDTEAFF
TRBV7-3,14,CASSLTPGVETQYF
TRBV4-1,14,CASSLLGMNTEAFF
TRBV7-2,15,CASSLGQAGSYEQYF
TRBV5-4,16,CASSSYRQGLNTEAFF
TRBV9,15,CASSVATAGPGGYTF